What follows are 32 T cell receptor beta chains derived from one specimen sequenced in a study of cytomegalovirus exposure and HLA in healthy donors (dated by TCRdb to 2016 to 2017). The library was produced with the immunoSEQ multiplex PCR assay. The multiplex PCR relied on a mix of 60 forward primers for TCR Vbeta segments and 13 reverse primers for TCR Jbeta segments. The table comes from immuneACCESS by way of TCRdb, which keeps in-frame sequences with V and J called. Part of the clones is missing from these tables; in studies checked, under half for an unresolved V gene and the rest for unknown reasons. Within this sample are 190,000 or so clones, with 75% to 90% of them counted one time only. The ten biggest clones cover 1.6% of the sample. The specimen sequenced was PBMCs. Source of these receptors: a man in his fifties or sixties in good health and CMV-seronegative.

V usage is TRBV25-1 and J usage is TRBJ2-1; D may be TRBD2 (6 bases). The CDR3 loop spans 17 amino acids. The V and J ends lost 2 bases and 0 bases respectively, with 14 bases between them. Germline lookup yields CDR1 MGHDK and CDR2 SYGVNS. The CDR3 region is CASSEERALSSYNEQFF. The DNA of the CDR3 is TGTGCCAGCAGTGAAGAGCGGGCCTTGAGCTCCTACAATGAGCAGTTCTTC.

The chain employs TRBV9 and TRBJ2-3; 12 bases are a match to TRBD2. The CDR3 spans 14 residues. Germline loops: CDR1 SGDLS, CDR2 YYNGEE. V shed 5 bases and J 5 bases; nucleotides not matched to a gene: 3. The CDR3 loop is CASSLAGGKDTQYF. The CDR3 DNA follows: TGTGCCAGCAGTCTAGCGGGGGGGAAAGATACGCAGTATTTT.

CDR3 residues: CASGRNTEAFF. CDR3 sequence (DNA): TGTGCCAGCGGCAGGAACACTGAAGCTTTCTTT. V and J are TRBV11-1 and TRBJ1-1; D is ambiguous. Trimming removed 8 bases at V and 1 base at J, with 5 bases between. CDR3 length equals 11 residues. Germline CDR1 reads SGHAT; CDR2 reads FQDESV (reference sequence).

CDR3 DNA sequence: TGTGCCAGCAGCTTAGTAGGGCTAGCCACCGGGGAGCTGTTTTTT. It codes for CASSLVGLATGELFF. The genes are TRBV7-2 and TRBJ2-2, with D perhaps matching TRBD2 (5 bases). Germline assignment: CDR1 SGHTA and CDR2 FQGNSA. The CDR3 is 15 residues long. Deletions cut 1 base from V and 4 bases from J, with 10 bases between.

This chain links TRBV10-3 with TRBJ1-2; perhaps TRBD1 as D (6 bases). The ends were cut back, 4 bases at V and 2 bases at J, with 14 bases in the middle. Germline V CDR1 and CDR2: ENHRY, SYGVKD. This CDR3 spans 15 amino acids. For the CDR3, the DNA is TGTGCCATCAGTGGACGGACAGAAACCAACTATGGCTACACCTTC. Residues: CAISGRTETNYGYTF.

This sequence joins TRBV29-1 and TRBJ2-6, with TRBD1 matching 9 bases. Germline values: CDR1 SQVTM, CDR2 ANQGSEA. This CDR3 has 16 amino acids. The V segment lost 1 base and the J segment 0 bases; nucleotides outside the gene matches: 1. This chain's CDR3 is CSVEGGQGSGANVLTF. The DNA for the CDR3 is TGCAGCGTTGAAGGGGGACAGGGCTCTGGGGCCAACGTCCTGACTTTC.

This chain joins TRBV5-1 and TRBJ2-7; 9 nucleotides align to TRBD1. Looked up from germline, CDR1 is SGHRS and CDR2 is YFSETQ. V gave up 4 bases and J gave up 5 bases; unmatched junction bases: 10. The CDR3 totals 15 residues. The DNA for the CDR3 is TGCGCCAGCAGCGTGGCTACAGGGGGCTTAGACGAGCAGTACTTC. Encoded protein: CASSVATGGLDEQYF. Full variable domain (missing parts from reference TRBV5-1 and TRBJ2-7): KAGVTQTPRYLIKTRGQQVTLSCSPISGHRSVSWYQQTPGQGLQFLFEYFSETQRNKGNFPGRFSGRQFSNSRSEMNVSTLELGDSALYLCASSVATGGLDEQYFGPGTRLTVT.

This rearrangement joins TRBV9 to TRBJ2-7; 12 bases line up with TRBD2. The J segment lost 7 bases and the V segment lost 4 bases, leaving 3 bases of the junction unmatched. CDR3 length: 13 residues. Germline V lookup: CDR1 SGDLS, CDR2 YYNGEE. CDR3 loop: CASSKTSGSEQYF. The CDR3 DNA is TGTGCCAGCAGCAAGACTAGCGGGAGTGAGCAGTACTTC.

CDR3 in DNA: TGTGCCAGCAGCTTAGTATCCGGCGGGCGAGTCAATGAGCAGTTCTTC. Translated: CASSLVSGGRVNEQFF. The chain recombines TRBV7-3 with TRBJ2-1; a weak D match, TRBD2 (5 bases). Per the germline V gene, CDR1 is SGHTA and CDR2 is FQGTGA. This CDR3 spans 16 amino acids. Trimming left V 2 bases short and J 6 bases short, with 17 bases between.

The rearrangement uses TRBV28 and TRBJ1-1, with 9 nucleotides matching TRBD1. The germline V gene encodes CDR1 MDHEN and CDR2 SYDVKM. The CDR3 has 16 amino acids. Trimming at V came to 5 bases and at J to 0 bases, leaving 7 bases not matched to a gene. DNA for the CDR3: TGTGCCAGCAGTCCGCCGGGACAGGGAATGAACACTGAAGCTTTCTTT. It is translated as CASSPPGQGMNTEAFF.

This chain joins TRBV7-2 and TRBJ2-4, with TRBD2 matching over 7 bases. CDR1 and CDR2 from the germline V gene are SGHTA and FQGNSA. Trimming cost V 2 bases and J 1 base; bases outside gene matches: 11. The CDR3 is 18 residues long. The CDR3 bases are TGTGCCAGCAGCTTAAGGGTTACGGGGGGAACGGCCAAAAACATTCAGTACTTC. The encoded protein is CASSLRVTGGTAKNIQYF. Complete variable domain (other parts from reference TRBV7-2 and TRBJ2-4): GAGVSQSPSNKVTEKGKDVELRCDPISGHTALYWYRQSLGQGLEFLIYFQGNSAPDKSGLPSDRFSAERTGGSVSTLTIQRTQQEDSAVYLCASSLRVTGGTAKNIQYFGAGTRLSVL.

The V call is TRBV5-1, the J call TRBJ1-2, with TRBD1 matching 8 bases. The length of the CDR3 is 13 residues. Germline CDR1 SGHRS, CDR2 YFSETQ. J lost 3 bases, V lost 4 bases, and 2 bases had no gene match. As DNA, the CDR3 is TGCGCCAGCAGCCCGACAGGGGACTATGGCTACACCTTC. It specifies CASSPTGDYGYTF.

A few counts support this clone. The V gene is TRBV7-6, the J gene TRBJ1-1; D remains unclear. Germline values: CDR1 SGHVS, CDR2 FNYEAQ. The CDR3 consists of 13 residues. Between the trimmed V and J ends, which lost 7 bases and 1 base, there was a span of 10 bases. Written as DNA, the CDR3 is TGTGCCAGCAATGGTGGCGGGAACACTGAAGCTTTCTTT. Translating gives CASNGGGNTEAFF. Full variable domain (rest looked up from reference TRBV7-6 and TRBJ1-1): GAGVSQSPRYKVTKRGQDVALRCDPISGHVSLYWYRQALGQGPEFLTYFNYEAQQDKSGLPNDRFSAERPEGSISTLTIQRTEQRDSAMYRCASNGGGNTEAFFGQGTRLTVV.

In this sample, this clone turned up a few times. The genes are TRBV4-3 and TRBJ2-7; D unclear. V was trimmed by 2 bases and J by 4 bases, leaving 12 bases between them. In germline, CDR1 is LGHNA, CDR2 YSLEER. This CDR3 region has 14 residues. The CDR3 spells CASSQTRNWYEQYF. DNA for the CDR3: TGCGCCAGCAGCCAAACCCGCAACTGGTACGAGCAGTACTTC.

V gene TRBV2 combines with J gene TRBJ1-1, with D uncertain. V was cut by 7 bases and J by 10 bases, with 13 bases left in between. Per the germline V gene, CDR1 is SNHLY and CDR2 is FYNNEI. This CDR3 region has 11 residues. CDR3 residues: CASIKRERAFF. CDR3 DNA sequence: TGTGCCAGCATCAAGAGGGAACGAGCTTTCTTT.

The J gene is TRBJ1-1, the V gene TRBV7-3, with D unresolved. In germline, CDR1 is SGHTA, CDR2 FQGTGA. V lost 4 bases to trimming and J lost 4 bases, with 16 bases between them. This CDR3 contains 15 residues. For the CDR3, the DNA is TGTGCCAGCAGCTCATACACGGGATTTCCCACTGAAGCTTTCTTT. It encodes CASSSYTGFPTEAFF.

The CDR3: CASSYGRVENNEQFF. The CDR3 DNA reads as TGTGCCAGCAGCTACGGCAGGGTAGAAAACAATGAGCAGTTCTTC. The chain has TRBV6-5 and TRBJ2-1; weak D call: TRBD1 (5 bases). Trimming left V 6 bases short and J 5 bases short, with 17 bases between. This CDR3 region has 15 residues. The germline CDR1 and CDR2 sequences are MNHEY and SVGAGI.

To note about this clone: Germline is not matched at one junction end, which may reflect a read error. The sample contains more than one DNA sequence encoding this CDR3. This chain joins TRBV7-2 and TRBJ1-6; the D gene is possibly TRBD1 (6 bases). This CDR3 is 15 amino acids long. In germline, CDR1 is SGHTA, CDR2 FQGNSA. The CDR3 sequence: CASSEQGGNNSPLHF. CDR3 bases: TGTGCCAGCAGTGAACAGGGTGGGAATAATTCCCCCCTCCACTTT. The full variable domain, completed using reference TRBV7-2 and TRBJ1-6, is GAGVSQSPSNKVTEKGKDVELRCDPISGHTALYWYRQSLGQGLEFLIYFQGNSAPDKSGLPSDRFSAERTGGSVSTLTIQRTQQEDSAVYLCASSEQGGNNSPLHFGNGTRLTVT.

The chain couples TRBV6-6 to TRBJ2-5, with 9 bases that match TRBD1. With V trimmed by 9 bases and J by 6 bases, 5 bases remained unmatched. The CDR3 length is 12 residues. CDR1 and CDR2 (germline): MNHNY, SVGAGI (reference sequence). CDR3 sequence reads: CASRTGEKTQYF. The CDR3 DNA is TGTGCCAGTCGGACAGGGGAGAAGACCCAGTACTTC.

The V call is TRBV2, the J call TRBJ1-2; D ambiguous. The V end lost 5 bases, the J end lost 4 bases, and 11 bases lay between the germline ends. The CDR3 spans 13 residues. The germline gives CDR1 SNHLY, CDR2 FYNNEI. The CDR3 reads CASSWREGYGYTF. DNA for the CDR3: TGTGCCAGCAGTTGGCGGGAGGGCTATGGCTACACCTTC.

The CDR3: CASSLGAGYEQYF. CDR3 in DNA: TGTGCCAGCAGCTTAGGTGCGGGCTACGAGCAGTACTTC. The gene calls are TRBV7-2 and TRBJ2-7; perhaps TRBD2 as D (5 bases). V shed 1 base and J shed 3 bases, with 7 bases lying between them. This CDR3 contains 13 residues. The germline CDR1 and CDR2 sequences are SGHTA and FQGNSA.

V is TRBV10-3 and J is TRBJ2-1, with a possible D match to TRBD2 (6 bases). The CDR3 length is 11 residues. Germline loops: CDR1 ENHRY, CDR2 SYGVKD. The ends were cut back, 4 bases at V and 8 bases at J, with 6 bases in the middle. The CDR3, as DNA: TGTGCCATCAGTGCTAGCGATGAGCAGTTCTTC. Amino acids: CAISASDEQFF.

The chain has TRBV7-2 and TRBJ2-5; D perhaps matches TRBD1 (5 bases). CDR1 is SGHTA and CDR2 is FQGNSA in the germline V gene. V lost 5 bases, J lost 4 bases, and 11 bases lay in between. The length of the CDR3 is 13 residues. CDR3 protein: CASSRRQPETQYF. CDR3 nucleotides: TGTGCCAGCAGCAGACGACAGCCAGAGACCCAGTACTTC.

The chain links TRBV28 to TRBJ2-1; 9 bases match TRBD2. Trimming removed 5 bases from V and 7 bases from J; junction bases left unmatched: 9. The CDR3 covers 15 residues. CDR1 is MDHEN and CDR2 is SYDVKM in the germline V gene. The CDR3, as DNA: TGTGCCAGCAGTCCGTGGACTAGCGAGATTAATGAGCAGTTCTTC. Translation: CASSPWTSEINEQFF.

The chain couples TRBV7-2 to TRBJ2-3, with 7 bases fitting TRBD2. The CDR3 is made up of 13 amino acids. V was pared by 4 bases and J by 11 bases, with 9 bases of the junction left unmatched. CDR1 is SGHTA, CDR2 FQGNSA, per germline. CDR3 amino acids: CASSSPAAGVQYF. The CDR3 coding sequence is TGTGCCAGCAGCTCGCCGGCTGCGGGGGTGCAGTATTTT.

The CDR3 coding sequence is TGTGCCAGCAGCCCGGGACAGGGGTACATCACTGAAGCTTTCTTT. It yields the protein CASSPGQGYITEAFF. The gene calls are TRBV6-5 and TRBJ1-1; 10 bases line up with TRBD1. The V gene's germline CDR1 is MNHEY and CDR2 SVGAGI. The CDR3 has 15 residues. Trimming at V came to 6 bases and at J to 4 bases, leaving 8 bases not matched to a gene.

This clone has more than one count but fewer than ten. The rearrangement joins TRBV19 to TRBJ2-7; 10 positions agree with TRBD2. Trimming at V came to 5 bases and at J to 5 bases, leaving 9 bases not matched to a gene. Germline CDR1 is LNHDA and CDR2 is SQIVND (reference sequence). The CDR3 consists of 15 residues. CDR3 region: CASSFPTSGRDEQYF. Written as DNA, the CDR3 is TGTGCCAGTAGTTTCCCGACTAGCGGGCGGGACGAGCAGTACTTC.

The chain is built from TRBV7-6 and TRBJ2-1, with TRBD2 matching 7 bases. Per germline, CDR1 SGHVS and CDR2 FNYEAQ. Trimming took 3 bases from V and 2 from J; bases not matched to a gene: 4. This CDR3 region has 15 residues. The CDR3 sequence is CASSFSGDAYNEQFF. The CDR3 DNA reads as TGTGCCAGCAGCTTCAGCGGGGACGCCTACAATGAGCAGTTCTTC.

The genes are TRBV5-8 and TRBJ1-5; a weak D match, TRBD1 (5 bases). Trimming left V 6 bases short and J 7 bases short, with 17 bases between. Germline V gene data show CDR1 as SGHTS and CDR2 as YDEGEE. CDR3 length: 14 residues. The CDR3 coding sequence is TGTGCCAGCAATCCCGGGCAGGGAGGCCAGCCCCAGCATTTT. Encoded protein: CASNPGQGGQPQHF.

The chain combines TRBV28 with TRBJ2-3, with D perhaps TRBD2 (5 bases). Germline V CDR1 and CDR2: MDHEN, SYDVKM. The CDR3 is 16 amino acids. V lost 6 bases to trimming and J lost 4 bases, with 20 bases between them. CDR3 sequence reads: CASSPEGAPGSDTQYF. In DNA, the CDR3 is TGTGCCAGCAGCCCCGAGGGAGCTCCGGGCTCAGATACGCAGTATTTT.

This chain links TRBV19 with TRBJ2-2, with D hard to call. CDR3 length: 13 amino acids. Trimming took off 2 bases at V and 6 bases at J, with 7 bases between the two ends. The germline V gene has CDR1 LNHDA and CDR2 SQIVND (reference sequence). This CDR3 is CASSISRSGELFF. Here the CDR3 DNA reads TGTGCCAGTAGTATATCGAGGTCCGGGGAGCTGTTTTTT.

The chain links TRBV7-2 to TRBJ2-7; TRBD2 matches at 7 bases. V shed 5 bases and J 3 bases; nucleotides not matched to a gene: 13. The CDR3 contains 16 residues. From germline, CDR1 is SGHTA and CDR2 FQGNSA. The DNA for the CDR3 is TGTGCCAGCAGCGACGAGAGCGGGATAATTCACTACGAGCAGTACTTC. This sequence encodes CASSDESGIIHYEQYF. Supplemented by reference TRBV7-2 and TRBJ2-7, the full variable domain reads GAGVSQSPSNKVTEKGKDVELRCDPISGHTALYWYRQSLGQGLEFLIYFQGNSAPDKSGLPSDRFSAERTGGSVSTLTIQRTQQEDSAVYLCASSDESGIIHYEQYFGPGTRLTVT.